The 5 T cell receptor beta chains reported below all come from one sample, sequenced in a study of T cell repertoires in cytomegalovirus infection. TCRdb re-called the reads through MiXCR, storing one row per CDR3 protein. The sample carries 150,000 to 200,000 distinct CDR3 sequences, roughly a fifth recorded once. Sequencing was carried out using PBMCs. Receptors originate from a human donor in good health (CMV status not recorded). Some clones in this sample may be carry-over from other donors' samples.

The V call is TRBV2, the J call TRBJ2-7, with D tentatively TRBD1 (5 bases). V was pared by 7 bases and J by 2 bases, with 9 bases between. The CDR3 sequence is 12 residues long. CDR1 is SNHLY, CDR2 FYNNEI, per germline. CDR3 sequence reads: CASNQGPYEQYF. CDR3 coding DNA: TGTGCCAGCAATCAGGGCCCCTACGAGCAGTACTTC.

This sequence joins TRBV30 and TRBJ1-6; 7 nucleotides match TRBD1. Germline V gives CDR1 GTSNPN, CDR2 SVGIG (reference sequence). The V and J ends lost 2 bases and 8 bases, in that order; junction bases with no gene match: 9. The CDR3 is made up of 15 amino acids. In DNA, the CDR3 is TGTGCCTGGAGTCATAGACAGGGAGGGGATTCACCCCTCCACTTT. Amino acids: CAWSHRQGGDSPLHF. The variable domain in full, completed from reference TRBV30 and TRBJ1-6, reads SQTIHQWPATLVQPVGSPLSLECTVEGTSNPNLYWYRQAAGRGLQLLFYSVGIGQISSEVPQNLSASRPQDRQFILSSKKLLLSDSGFYLCAWSHRQGGDSPLHFGNGTRLTVT.

In this sample, this clonotype turned up a few times. The rearrangement uses TRBV6-2 or TRBV6-3 and TRBJ2-7; D perhaps matches TRBD2 (6 bases). From germline, CDR1 is MNHEY and CDR2 SVGEGT. Between the trimmed V and J ends, which lost 6 bases and 5 bases, there was a span of 17 bases. The CDR3 is 14 amino acids. The CDR3 region is CASSNGWGRNEQYF. In DNA, the CDR3 is TGTGCCAGCAGCAACGGGTGGGGGAGGAACGAGCAGTACTTC.

This clonotype has only a few counts. V gene TRBV28 combines with J gene TRBJ2-3; D is unresolved. The length of the CDR3 is 13 residues. Germline V CDR1 and CDR2: MDHEN, SYDVKM. V gave up 4 bases and J gave up 5 bases, with 10 bases separating them. Here the CDR3 reads CASSYIAGDTQYF. The CDR3 DNA is TGTGCCAGCAGTTATATCGCTGGAGATACGCAGTATTTT.

The DNA for the CDR3 is TGTGCCAGCAACAGGAGGGGACAAGAGACCCAGTACTTC. Protein sequence: CASNRRGQETQYF. This sequence joins TRBV2 and TRBJ2-5; the D gene is possibly TRBD2 (6 bases). Germline-derived CDR1 and CDR2 are SNHLY and FYNNEI. V lost 7 bases to trimming and J lost 2 bases, with 11 bases between them. The CDR3 sequence is 13 residues long.